This TCR beta chain was profiled in a study of shared clonotypes between healthy human individuals (dated by TCRdb to the early 2020s). Study-level background: The cohort included a few men and a couple of women between 18 and 49 years of age. To estimate repertoire size and how much clonotype sharing occurs between individuals, the study deeply sequenced the blood TCR repertoires of five or six healthy adults. Per donor, leukapheresis produced somewhere between about 0.9 and 10 billion PBMCs. Libraries were prepared and TCR repertoires were sequenced by different laboratories using diverse techniques, in order to increase sequencing depth and limit assay-specific biases. For each donor, CD4 naive and CD4 memory were each run on three plates, CD8 naive on two plates, and CD8 memory on one plate.

Using the deep immunoSEQ assay, multiplex PCR amplified TCR CDR3 regions from genomic DNA. Genomic DNA extracted from each cell subset was distributed evenly over all wells of several immunoSEQ 96-well plates, and each plate served as one replicate. For sorted subsets, each replicate PCR was loaded with 200 ng genomic DNA, equivalent to some 27,000 T cell genomes. Purified libraries were quantified with a Qubit 3.0 fluorometer, sized on a Bioanalyzer 2100, and re-quantified with the KAPA Library Quantification kit. Every immunoSEQ 96-well plate was sequenced on a dedicated single-read 150-cycle Illumina NextSeq 550 flow cell. As for the original processing: The immunoSEQ output contained only junctional sequences without quality scores, so filtering could not match that applied to full-length reads. Sequences were annotated with PyIR, a Python wrapper for IgBLAST v1.9, and V/J genes and CDR3 were assigned using IMGT germline references. Reads were filtered out if the reads had weak V/J assignments (E-value above 1e-6), no CDR3, stop codons, out-of-frame junctions, or ambiguous translated residues. A V3J clonotype was defined by an identical inferred V gene, J gene, and CDR3 amino acid sequence. Percentage overlap between repertoires was computed as shared unique clonotypes divided by the size of the smaller repertoire. Richness of each repertoire was evaluated using RTK rarefaction, the Chao1 estimator, and Recon v2.1 estimates of unobserved clonotypes. Generation probabilities for all TCRbeta clonotypes obtained by the gDNA method from a handful of donors were computed using OLGA. The clones in this table, taken by TCRdb from immuneACCESS, are in-frame only. Not every clone is retained; where verified, under half of the shortfall comes from an unresolved V gene, and the cause of the rest is unknown. The V and J calls and the clone size are those of that table, but D and trimming were determined from the DNA. The sample includes about 2.4 million clones, with approximately 93% observed a single time. More than 0.35% of the sample is taken by the ten largest.

Concerning this clone itself: What this receptor recognizes is not known. No base qualities exist here, and no much larger clone lies one base off it.

CDR1 and CDR2, per the germline V gene, are SGHDT and YYEEEE. Taken from cysteine to phenylalanine, the CDR3 has 19 residues. The DNA shown is the 57-base CDR3, in frame from base 1. Ends trimmed: V by 4 bases, J by 2 bases; bases unmatched to a gene: 18. The donors were healthy, HIV-negative adults with no recently reported acute infections or vaccinations. Every donor was a Caucasian adult residing in Nashville, Tennessee, USA. CD4+ T cells were enriched by magnetic negative selection; naive cells were then positively selected on CD45RA, and the negative fraction formed the memory subset. Blood was obtained by leukapheresis, after which PBMCs were separated by Ficoll-Histopaque density gradient centrifugation and cryopreserved in liquid nitrogen vapor phase. Analytical flow cytometry was used to check the purity and quantity of each magnetically sorted T cell population. From each sorted fraction, genomic DNA was isolated and quantified by UV absorbance on a Nanodrop 2000c.

On the study overall, not on this receptor specifically: The small number of donors limited the genetic and exposure-history diversity represented. Naive subsets generally had larger estimated clonotype richness than memory subsets. Pairwise subsampling led to the expectation that sequencing depth would affect the degree of clonotype sharing among donors. Sampling was restricted to blood, and TCR repertoires in tissues likely differ from the TCR repertoires found in blood. Even with the large sequencing depth, rarefaction of the sorted-subset datasets indicated that sequencing was incomplete. When several donors were compared, the shared fraction of clonotypes was roughly 5% for naive CD4, around 4% for naive CD8, 2% to 2.5% for memory CD4, and 0.4% for memory CD8. Higher generation probabilities were observed for clonotypes shared by all four sorted-subset donors than for non-shared clonotypes.

Material: naive CD4+ T cells from PBMCs. The label giving this sample's cell subset or site can be read as: CD45RA+ positively selected. Recombination connected TRBV5-6 to TRBJ2-3; TRBD2 matches 8 bases in the middle. The clonotype originates from a man aged 18 to 35 in good health. Some clones in this sample may be carry-over from other donors' samples. The CDR3 corresponds to CASSRRTLLLAENTDTQYF. The DNA sequence is TGTGCCAGCAGCCGCAGGACATTGTTACTAGCGGAAAACACAGATACGCAGTATTTT. The full variable domain, with segments outside the CDR3 supplied by the reference TRBV5-6 and TRBJ2-3 proteins, appears as DAGVTQSPTHLIKTRGQQVTLRCSPKSGHDTVSWYQQALGQGPQFIFQYYEEEERQRGNFPDRFSGHQFPNYSSELNVNALLLGDSALYLCASSRRTLLLAENTDTQYFGPGTRLTVL.